A selection of T cell receptor beta chains follows, all from one sample in a study of cytomegalovirus exposure and HLA in healthy donors. The method was immunoSEQ multiplex PCR; TCRdb's version includes in-frame clones alone and lacks a portion of them. Its table records over 100,000 clones. The specimen sequenced was PBMCs. These receptor sequences come from a man aged 18 to 30 in good health and CMV-seronegative. CDR3s include the opening cysteine and the closing phenylalanine or tryptophan. D genes are given only for firm matches.

TRBV18	-	TRBJ1-2	CASSPNRAGYTF	TGTGCCAGCTCACCTAACAGGGCTGGCTACACCTTC
TRBV6-5	TRBD1	TRBJ1-1	CASSVTGQGVFEAFF	TGTGCCAGCAGTGTTACGGGACAGGGTGTTTTTGAAGCTTTCTTT
TRBV27	-	TRBJ2-5	CASSLVGREETQYF	TGTGCCAGCAGTTTAGTGGGCAGGGAAGAGACCCAGTACTTC
TRBV7-2	TRBD1	TRBJ1-5	CASSRDRVFQPQHF	TGTGCCAGCAGCAGAGACAGGGTATTTCAGCCCCAGCATTTT
TRBV27	TRBD2	TRBJ2-7	CASCRTSGAREQYF	TGTGCCAGCTGTCGGACTAGCGGGGCCCGCGAGCAGTACTTC
TRBV7-8	TRBD2	TRBJ2-1	CASSLKLGRVDGGGLNEQFF	TGTGCCAGCAGCTTAAAACTGGGCAGGGTGGATGGGGGAGGGCTCAATGAGCAGTTCTTC
TRBV28	-	TRBJ2-5	CASGQGSREETQYF	TGTGCCAGTGGTCAAGGGTCCAGGGAAGAGACCCAGTACTTC
TRBV7-2	TRBD2	TRBJ2-7	CASSRSLAGADEQYF	TGTGCCAGCAGTCGATCCCTAGCGGGAGCCGACGAGCAGTACTTC
TRBV19	-	TRBJ2-1	CASSIDRHGANEQFF	TGTGCCAGTAGTATCGACAGGCATGGCGCCAATGAGCAGTTCTTC
TRBV11-2	-	TRBJ1-2	CASSLGIAGNYGYTF	TGTGCCAGCAGCTTAGGTATTGCCGGTAACTATGGCTACACCTTC
TRBV6-5	-	TRBJ2-1	CASSDTHNEQFF	TGTGCCAGCAGCGACACCCACAATGAGCAGTTCTTC
TRBV5-1	-	TRBJ2-7	CASRPLPGDYEQYF	TGCGCCAGCAGACCCCTCCCAGGGGACTACGAGCAGTACTTC
TRBV28	TRBD2	TRBJ2-3	CASSPSTSGSMNTQYF	TGTGCCAGCAGCCCCTCGACTAGCGGGAGTATGAATACGCAGTATTTT
TRBV15	TRBD2	TRBJ2-1	CATEGLAGNEQFF	TGTGCCACCGAAGGACTAGCTGGAAATGAGCAGTTCTTC
TRBV14	TRBD1	TRBJ2-1	CASRASGQVYNEQFF	TGTGCCAGCCGGGCCTCGGGACAGGTATACAATGAGCAGTTCTTC
TRBV30	-	TRBJ1-1	CAWSGGGAEAFF	TGTGCCTGGAGTGGGGGCGGAGCTGAAGCTTTCTTT
TRBV19	-	TRBJ1-6	CASRPLPTDSYNSPLHF	TGTGCCAGTAGGCCCTTACCGACGGACAGTTATAATTCACCCCTCCACTTT
TRBV5-1	TRBD1	TRBJ1-3	CASSLEGASSGNTIYF	TGCGCCAGCAGCTTGGAGGGGGCAAGCTCTGGAAACACCATATATTTT
TRBV28	-	TRBJ1-5	CASSNLLQGSNQPQHF	TGTGCCAGCAGCAACCTCTTACAGGGTAGCAATCAGCCCCAGCATTTT
TRBV18	TRBD1	TRBJ1-1	CASSPRGQGSEAFF	TGTGCCAGCTCACCAAGGGGACAGGGCTCTGAAGCTTTCTTT
TRBV5-4	TRBD2	TRBJ2-5	CASSFLAGGLETQYF	TGTGCCAGCAGCTTCCTAGCGGGGGGGCTGGAGACCCAGTACTTC
TRBV19	TRBD2	TRBJ2-1	CASSMGTSGRAEAYNEQFF	TGTGCCAGTAGTATGGGGACTAGCGGGAGGGCCGAAGCCTACAATGAGCAGTTCTTC
TRBV7-2	TRBD1	TRBJ2-7	CASSALTGGLGEQYF	TGTGCCAGCAGCGCCCTGACAGGGGGCTTGGGCGAGCAGTACTTC
TRBV25-1	TRBD1	TRBJ1-1	CASRGTVSEAFF	TGTGCCAGCAGGGGGACAGTATCTGAAGCTTTCTTT
TRBV30	TRBD2	TRBJ2-5	CAWSVDAGGTQYF	TGTGCCTGGAGTGTAGACGCGGGAGGGACCCAGTACTTC
TRBV9	-	TRBJ1-1	CASSVVQSRNTEAFF	TGTGCCAGCAGCGTAGTTCAATCGAGGAACACTGAAGCTTTCTTT
TRBV6-1	TRBD2	TRBJ2-3	CASTPSGGTTDTQYF	TGTGCCAGCACCCCCTCCGGGGGGACCACAGATACGCAGTATTTT
TRBV28	-	TRBJ2-1	CASGRYEQFF	TGTGCCAGCGGGCGATATGAGCAGTTCTTC
TRBV7-9	-	TRBJ1-5	CASSQGFGGGNQPQHF	TGTGCCAGCAGCCAGGGATTTGGTGGCGGCAATCAGCCCCAGCATTTT
TRBV5-6	TRBD1	TRBJ1-5	CASSLDRGEPQHF	TGTGCCAGCAGCTTGGACAGGGGTGAGCCCCAGCATTTT
TRBV7-9	TRBD1	TRBJ1-2	CASSLGTGQGYGYTF	TGTGCCAGCAGCTTAGGGACAGGCCAAGGGTATGGCTACACCTTC
TRBV27	-	TRBJ2-2	CASRLDRGTLTGELFF	TGTGCCAGCAGGCTAGACCGAGGTACCCTAACCGGGGAGCTGTTTTTT
TRBV5-6	-	TRBJ1-2	CASSLGAGYTF	TGTGCCAGCAGCTTGGGCGCAGGCTACACCTTC
TRBV5-1	TRBD1	TRBJ1-2	CASSLESDQGGGYTF	TGCGCCAGCAGCTTGGAGTCTGACCAGGGGGGTGGCTACACCTTC
TRBV18	TRBD1	TRBJ2-7	CASSLSSGTGSYEQYF	TGTGCCAGCTCACTCTCTTCCGGGACAGGGTCCTACGAGCAGTACTTC
TRBV27	TRBD2	TRBJ2-7	CASSPRTSAAYEQYF	TGTGCCAGCAGTCCCCGGACTAGCGCGGCGTACGAGCAGTACTTC
TRBV5-1	-	TRBJ1-2	CASSLDSSGYTF	TGCGCCAGCAGCTTGGACAGTTCTGGCTACACCTTC
TRBV7-9	TRBD1	TRBJ2-4	CASSFRDSPLSLTQYF	TGTGCCAGCAGCTTCCGGGACAGTCCCCTTAGTTTGACTCAGTACTTC
TRBV7-9	TRBD2	TRBJ2-7	CASSPLAGGSYEQYF	TGTGCCAGCAGCCCACTAGCGGGAGGATCCTACGAGCAGTACTTC
TRBV5-4	TRBD1	TRBJ1-2	CASSSAGQGAGYGYTF	TGTGCCAGCAGCTCTGCAGGACAGGGGGCTGGGTATGGCTACACCTTC
TRBV28	-	TRBJ2-7	CASSPPGQGGYGQYF	TGTGCCAGCAGTCCGCCAGGACAGGGAGGGTACGGGCAGTACTTC
TRBV4-1	TRBD2	TRBJ2-7	CASSLGLAGASYEQYF	TGCGCCAGCAGCTTAGGACTAGCGGGAGCTTCGTACGAGCAGTACTTC
TRBV7-8	-	TRBJ2-7	CASSLGRSEQYF	TGTGCCAGCAGCTTAGGTCGTTCCGAGCAGTACTTC
TRBV29-1	-	TRBJ2-2	CSVDPGNTGELFF	TGCAGCGTTGACCCCGGGAACACCGGGGAGCTGTTTTTT
TRBV6-1	-	TRBJ2-1	CASSSDSWNEQFF	TGTGCCAGCAGTTCGGACAGTTGGAATGAGCAGTTCTTC
TRBV9	-	TRBJ2-3	CASTYGQWEDTQYF	TGTGCCAGCACCTATGGACAGTGGGAAGATACGCAGTATTTT
TRBV4-2	TRBD2	TRBJ2-2	CASSQAAGTSGGMNTGELFF	TGTGCCAGCAGCCAAGCCGCCGGGACTAGCGGGGGGATGAACACCGGGGAGCTGTTTTTT
TRBV18	-	TRBJ1-5	CASSPYSNQPQHF	TGTGCCAGCTCACCTTATAGCAATCAGCCCCAGCATTTT
TRBV21-1	-	TRBJ2-7	CASSKTLGQGNHEQYF	TGTGCCAGCAGCAAAACCTTGGGACAGGGGAACCACGAGCAGTACTTC
TRBV5-5	TRBD2	TRBJ2-1	CASSQGLAGISGQFF	TGTGCCAGCAGCCAAGGACTAGCGGGAATCTCGGGGCAGTTCTTC
TRBV4-2	-	TRBJ2-2	CASSQQQRSNTGELFF	TGTGCCAGCAGCCAACAACAGCGGAGCAACACCGGGGAGCTGTTTTTT
TRBV5-4	TRBD1	TRBJ2-7	CASSSYRGPYEQYF	TGTGCCAGCAGCTCCTACAGGGGCCCCTACGAGCAGTACTTT